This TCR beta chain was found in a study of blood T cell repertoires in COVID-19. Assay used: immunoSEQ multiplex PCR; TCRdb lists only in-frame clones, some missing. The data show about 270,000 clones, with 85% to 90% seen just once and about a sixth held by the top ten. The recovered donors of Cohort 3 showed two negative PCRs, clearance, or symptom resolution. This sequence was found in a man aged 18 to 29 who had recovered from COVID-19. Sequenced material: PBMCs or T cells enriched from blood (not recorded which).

The CDR3 nucleotides are TGTGCCAGCAGCCCGACCATTCCCGGGACTAGCAAGCAGTACTTC. Its protein product is CASSPTIPGTSKQYF. The chain links TRBV3-1 (or the pseudogene TRBV3-2) to TRBJ2-7; 9 bases are a match to TRBD2. Per the germline V gene, CDR1 is LGHDT and CDR2 is YNNKEL (reference sequence). The CDR3 loop spans 15 amino acids. J lost 8 bases, V lost 4 bases, and 12 bases had no gene match.